A single sample is the source of the 3 T cell receptor beta chains below, sequenced in a study of shared clonotypes between healthy human individuals. Data came from immunoSEQ multiplex PCR; TCRdb stores just in-frame clones and leaves some out. The data contain over 2 million clones, around 90% of them singletons. Input material: naive CD4+ T cells from PBMCs. The subset was: CD45RA+ positively selected. The receptors were sampled from a man younger than 35 in good health. Some clones in this sample may be carry-over from other donors' samples.

J is TRBJ2-7 and V is TRBV4-2; D is ambiguous. The CDR3 runs to 12 residues. V gave up 0 bases and J gave up 6 bases, with 6 bases separating them. Germline loops: CDR1 LGHNA, CDR2 YNFKEQ. The CDR3 nucleotides are TGTGCCAGCAGCCAAGATTACACCGAGCAGTACTTC. As protein: CASSQDYTEQYF.

The chain recombines TRBV7-2 with TRBJ2-1; 14 nucleotides match TRBD2. The V gene end was trimmed by 4 bases and the J gene end by 0 bases; junction bases not matched to a gene: 5. The CDR3 has 18 residues. CDR1 and CDR2 (germline): SGHTA, FQGNSA. The CDR3 nucleotides are TGTGCCAGCAGCTCCGGACTAGCGGGAGGCGGCTCCTACAATGAGCAGTTCTTC. Translation: CASSSGLAGGGSYNEQFF.

This chain joins TRBV6-5 and TRBJ2-7, with a possible D match to TRBD2 (5 bases). The germline V and J ends were trimmed by 6 bases and 2 bases, with 5 bases remaining between them. The germline V gene encodes CDR1 MNHEY and CDR2 SVGAGI. This CDR3 is 11 amino acids long. The CDR3 sequence is CASREAYEQYF. CDR3 sequence (DNA): TGTGCCAGCAGGGAGGCCTACGAGCAGTACTTC.